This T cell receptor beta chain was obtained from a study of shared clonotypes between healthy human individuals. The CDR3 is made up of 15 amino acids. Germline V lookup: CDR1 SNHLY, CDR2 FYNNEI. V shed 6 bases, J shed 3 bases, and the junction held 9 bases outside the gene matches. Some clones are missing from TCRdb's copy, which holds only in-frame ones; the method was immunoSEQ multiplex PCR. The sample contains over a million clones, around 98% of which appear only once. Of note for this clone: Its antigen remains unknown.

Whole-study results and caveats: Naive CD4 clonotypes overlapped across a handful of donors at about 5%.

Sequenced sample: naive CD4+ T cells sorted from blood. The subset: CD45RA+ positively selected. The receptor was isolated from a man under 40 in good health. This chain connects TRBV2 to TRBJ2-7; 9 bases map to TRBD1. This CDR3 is CASSGPGQGLYEQYF. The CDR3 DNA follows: TGTGCCAGCAGCGGACCGGGACAGGGACTCTACGAGCAGTACTTC.